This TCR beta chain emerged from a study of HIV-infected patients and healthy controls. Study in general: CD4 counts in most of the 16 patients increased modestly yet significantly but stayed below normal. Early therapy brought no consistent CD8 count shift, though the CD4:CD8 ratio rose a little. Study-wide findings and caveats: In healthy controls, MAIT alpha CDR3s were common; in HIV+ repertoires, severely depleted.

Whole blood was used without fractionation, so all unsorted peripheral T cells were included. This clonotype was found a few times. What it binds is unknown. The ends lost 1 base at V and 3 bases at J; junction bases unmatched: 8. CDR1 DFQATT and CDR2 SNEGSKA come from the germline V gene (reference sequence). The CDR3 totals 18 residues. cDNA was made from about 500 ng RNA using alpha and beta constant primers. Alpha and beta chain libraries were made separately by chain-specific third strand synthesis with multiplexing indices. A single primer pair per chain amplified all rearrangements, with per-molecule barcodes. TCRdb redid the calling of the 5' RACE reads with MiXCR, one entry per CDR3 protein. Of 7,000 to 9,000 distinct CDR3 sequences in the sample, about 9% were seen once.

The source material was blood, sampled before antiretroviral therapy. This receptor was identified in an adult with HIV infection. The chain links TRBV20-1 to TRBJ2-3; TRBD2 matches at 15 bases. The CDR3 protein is CSARGTSGRASGTDTQYF. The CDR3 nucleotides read TGCAGTGCTAGAGGGACTAGCGGGAGGGCCTCTGGTACAGATACGCAGTATTTT.